The present T cell receptor beta chain was sequenced within a study of blood T cell repertoires in COVID-19. Original analysis: How many nucleated cells were present was estimated from reference gene primer amplification. Here immunoSEQ multiplex PCR was the method, and the copy in TCRdb shows in-frame clones only, minus some. V and J calls and clone size follow that table, whereas D and trimming were derived from the DNA. The sample carries fewer than 80,000 clones, roughly 78% recorded once. Trimming took 4 bases from V and 8 from J; bases not matched to a gene: 7. Germline V gene lookup returns CDR1 LGHNA and CDR2 YNFKEQ. The CDR3 runs 14 residues.

This sequence was found in a woman over 75 with active or convalescent COVID-19. V is TRBV4-2 and J is TRBJ1-4, with 7 bases identical to TRBD1. The material sequenced was peripheral blood. The CDR3 sequence is CASSRDRVGEKLFF. CDR3 DNA: TGTGCCAGCAGCCGCGACAGGGTGGGGGAAAAACTGTTTTTT.